A selection of T cell receptor beta chains follows, all from one sample in a study of T cell responses to AZD1222 COVID-19 vaccine. The method was immunoSEQ multiplex PCR; TCRdb's version includes in-frame clones alone and lacks a portion of them. The data contain about 180,000 clones, almost 90% of them singletons. Sample: peripheral blood, taken 28 days after the second AZD1222 dose. All receptors derive from an adult who received the AZD1222 COVID-19 vaccine. The CDR3 runs from the conserved cysteine through the conserved F or W. D genes are given only for firm matches. A clone size is listed for some rows: how often the clone was seen (once, few, many), or a class if it is expanded.

D | size | J | V | DNA | CDR3
NA | NA | TRBJ1-5 | TRBV10-3 | TGTGCCATCAGTGCACAGGGAACGGGGCAGCCCCAGCATTTT | CAISAQGTGQPQHF
TRBD1 | NA | TRBJ2-2 | TRBV9 | TGTGCCAGCAGCCCGGACAGGGGGGACACCGGGGAGCTGTTTTTT | CASSPDRGDTGELFF
TRBD1 | NA | TRBJ1-1 | TRBV19 | TGTGCCAGTAGTCCGGGACAGGGGGCCACTGAAGCTTTCTTT | CASSPGQGATEAFF
TRBD1 | NA | TRBJ1-2 | TRBV30 | TGTGCCTGGAGCCCCGGGACAGGGAATGGCTACACCTTC | CAWSPGTGNGYTF
NA | NA | TRBJ2-5 | TRBV19 | TGTGCCAGTAGTATTCGGAGGGGCCAAGAGACCCAGTACTTC | CASSIRRGQETQYF
NA | NA | TRBJ2-7 | TRBV9 | TGTGCCAGCAGCGTAGGTAGGGCACGGGAGCAGTACTTC | CASSVGRAREQYF
TRBD1 | NA | TRBJ1-4 | TRBV13 | TGTGCCAGCAGCTCCTTTAGACAGGGTCAGGCAGAAAAACTGTTTTTT | CASSSFRQGQAEKLFF
TRBD1 | NA | TRBJ2-7 | TRBV13 | TGTGCCAGCAGCCCTGGACAGGGGGCGGCTGAGCAGTACTTC | CASSPGQGAAEQYF
NA | NA | TRBJ1-1 | TRBV29-1 | TGCAGCGTCGTTACGACAGGTTGGAGGACTGAAGCTTTCTTT | CSVVTTGWRTEAFF
TRBD1 | NA | TRBJ1-1 | TRBV19 | TGTGCCAGTAGGGTACTCCGGGACAGGGGCACTGAAGCTTTCTTT | CASRVLRDRGTEAFF
NA | NA | TRBJ2-5 | TRBV6-5 | TGTGCCAGCAGCCCCTTCCCGGGCTTCGGGGAGACCCAGTACTTC | CASSPFPGFGETQYF
NA | once | TRBJ1-3 | TRBV6-2/TRBV6-3 | TGTGCCAGCAGTTACTCGGGCCGCCGAGACACCATATATTTT | CASSYSGRRDTIYF
NA | NA | TRBJ2-7 | TRBV20-1 | TGCAGTGCTAGTGTTGGCCGCGGTAGTGTGCAGTACTTC | CSASVGRGSVQYF
TRBD1 | NA | TRBJ2-7 | TRBV4-1 | TGCGCCAGCAGCCAAGCTGACAGGGGATTGACAAGCCAGTACTTC | CASSQADRGLTSQYF
NA | once | TRBJ1-5 | TRBV6-1 | TGTGCCAGCAGTGAAGTTGGAGTACGCCAGCCCCAGCATTTT | CASSEVGVRQPQHF
NA | NA | TRBJ2-2 | TRBV29-1 | TGCAGCGTACCGGGACACAGAACCGGGGAGCTGTTTTTT | CSVPGHRTGELFF
TRBD2 | NA | TRBJ2-3 | TRBV6-5 | TGTGCCAGCCGAATTAGCGGGGGGGCAGATACGCAGTATTTT | CASRISGGADTQYF
TRBD2 | NA | TRBJ2-1 | TRBV5-6 | TGTGCCAGCCTTGACGGGGGGAACTCCTACAATGAGCAGTTCTTC | CASLDGGNSYNEQFF
NA | NA | TRBJ2-1 | TRBV5-1 | TGCGCCAGCAGCCCCAGCGTCCAGGGCTACAATGAGCAGTTCTTC | CASSPSVQGYNEQFF
NA | few | TRBJ1-2 | TRBV7-9 | TGTGCCAGCAGATCCGGGGACGGAAGTGGCTACACCTTC | CASRSGDGSGYTF
TRBD2 | NA | TRBJ2-1 | TRBV7-3 | TGTGCCAGCAGCTTAAGGGCTAGCGGGAGCTCCTACAATGAGCAGTTCTTC | CASSLRASGSSYNEQFF
NA | NA | TRBJ1-2 | TRBV19 | TGTGCCAGTACAGAGAACTATGGCTACACCTTC | CASTENYGYTF
NA | NA | TRBJ1-4 | TRBV29-1 | TGCAGCGTCCCCGGAGGGCCCGACACGACCTCTGAAAAACTGTTTTTT | CSVPGGPDTTSEKLFF